A single sample gave rise to the 26 T cell receptor beta chains below, sequenced in a study of spatial heterogeneity in lung cancer. TCRdb processed the 5' RACE reads anew with MiXCR; each CDR3 protein has one entry. Of some 22,000 distinct CDR3 sequences in the sample, over 5.5% are singletons; the top ten hold approximately 35%. Time point here: sample taken at primary tumor resection. This specimen was PBMCs, taken at surgery. These receptors were taken from a male donor with early-stage non-small cell lung cancer.

At least ten counts were recorded for this clonotype. The chain combines TRBV4-2 with TRBJ2-1, with 9 bases matching TRBD2. Germline values: CDR1 LGHNA, CDR2 YNFKEQ. The CDR3 runs 16 residues. J gave up 14 bases and V 0 bases, and 14 bases lay outside the gene matches. CDR3 nucleotides: TGTGCCAGCAGCCAAGATGTTGGCGGGGGGGGTGAGTTGAAGTTCTTC. Protein sequence: CASSQDVGGGGELKFF.

This clonotype has at least ten counts. The CDR3 sequence is CASRSRGATDTQYF. DNA of the CDR3: TGTGCCAGTAGGTCCCGGGGGGCCACAGATACGCAGTATTTT. The V gene is TRBV19, the J gene TRBJ2-3, with a tentative D call TRBD2 (7 bases). The CDR3 is 14 residues long. The ends were cut back, 6 bases at V and 2 bases at J, with 12 bases in the middle. Germline V lookup: CDR1 LNHDA, CDR2 SQIVND (reference sequence).

This clonotype was counted at least ten times. The chain couples TRBV6-5 to TRBJ1-5, with 9 bases that match TRBD1. Germline V gives CDR1 MNHEY, CDR2 SVGAGI. The CDR3 is 15 amino acids. Trimming took 4 bases from V and 5 from J; bases not matched to a gene: 6. The CDR3 region is CASSWSGQGDQPQHF. The CDR3 DNA sequence: TGTGCCAGCAGTTGGTCGGGACAGGGAGATCAGCCCCAGCATTTT.

This clonotype has ten or more counts. This chain joins TRBV10-3 and TRBJ1-4; perhaps TRBD1 as D (6 bases). Looked up from germline, CDR1 is ENHRY and CDR2 is SYGVKD. V lost 4 bases and J 2 bases, leaving 11 bases between the germline ends. This CDR3 is 15 amino acids long. CDR3 in amino acids: CAISGRGGTNEKLFF. The CDR3 DNA reads as TGTGCCATCAGTGGACGAGGGGGTACTAATGAAAAACTGTTTTTT.

This clonotype appeared many times. The V gene is TRBV7-9, the J gene TRBJ2-7; perhaps D is TRBD1 or TRBD2 (6 bases each). The V end lost 5 bases, the J end lost 6 bases, and 17 bases lay between the germline ends. CDR3 length: 14 residues. Germline CDR1 SEHNR, CDR2 FQNEAQ (reference sequence). CDR3 coding DNA: TGTGCCAGCAGCCCCGGGACACTAGCAGCCGAGCAGTACTTC. Amino acid sequence: CASSPGTLAAEQYF.

This clonotype was seen more than once but under ten times. The rearrangement links TRBV5-1 to TRBJ2-5; 10 bases map to TRBD2. CDR1 SGHRS and CDR2 YFSETQ come from the germline V gene. The V gene end was trimmed by 7 bases and the J gene end by 3 bases; junction bases not matched to a gene: 9. The CDR3 runs 15 residues. This chain's CDR3 is CASHRGLAAEETQYF. CDR3 coding DNA: TGCGCCAGCCATAGAGGACTAGCGGCTGAAGAGACCCAGTACTTC.

This clonotype came up a few times. The chain carries TRBV7-9 and TRBJ2-7, with D uncertain. The CDR3 is 13 amino acids. Trimming removed 5 bases at V and 7 bases at J, with 15 bases between. Germline V gives CDR1 SEHNR, CDR2 FQNEAQ (reference sequence). DNA of the CDR3: TGTGCCAGCAGCCCGATCAGCTTCGGAGAGCAGTACTTC. Protein sequence: CASSPISFGEQYF.

This clonotype showed up many times. The chain uses TRBV2 and TRBJ2-7, with 11 bases aligning to TRBD2. The V segment lost 5 bases and the J segment 0 bases; nucleotides outside the gene matches: 9. Germline CDR1 reads SNHLY; CDR2 reads FYNNEI. The CDR3 has 17 amino acids. As DNA, the CDR3 is TGTGCCAGCAGTTTACCCGGGACTAGCGGCGGCTCCTACGAGCAGTACTTC. Protein sequence: CASSLPGTSGGSYEQYF.

This clonotype was picked up many times. The CDR3 region has the DNA TGCGCCAGCAGCCAACTAGGAGAAACCACAGATACGCAGTATTTT. Translation: CASSQLGETTDTQYF. The V gene is TRBV5-1, the J gene TRBJ2-3; tentatively, D is TRBD2 (5 bases). This CDR3 has 15 residues. Trimming stripped 4 bases from V and 2 bases from J, with 14 bases between. In germline, CDR1 is SGHRS, CDR2 YFSETQ.

This clonotype occurred many times. The gene calls are TRBV7-9 and TRBJ2-5, with 11 bases identical to TRBD2. The germline V gene encodes CDR1 SEHNR and CDR2 FQNEAQ (reference sequence). V was pared by 4 bases and J by 3 bases, with 7 bases of the junction left unmatched. The CDR3 has 16 amino acids. The CDR3 sequence: CASSSPTGLAEETQYF. The DNA for the CDR3 is TGTGCCAGCAGCTCCCCAACGGGACTAGCGGAAGAGACCCAGTACTTC. The whole variable domain, filled in from reference TRBV7-9 and TRBJ2-5, reads DTGVSQNPRHKITKRGQNVTFRCDPISEHNRLYWYRQTLGQGPEFLTYFQNEAQLEKSRLLSDRFSAERPKGSFSTLEIQRTEQGDSAMYLCASSSPTGLAEETQYFGPGTRLLVL.

The table lists this clonotype with many counts. J is TRBJ2-4 and V is TRBV5-1, with 14 bases aligning to TRBD2. Trimming at V came to 5 bases and at J to 1 base, leaving 8 bases not matched to a gene. The CDR3 is made up of 18 amino acids. Germline CDR1 is SGHRS and CDR2 is YFSETQ. The DNA of the CDR3 is TGCGCCAGCAGAGGGGGACTAGCGGGAGTGTTTGCCAAAAACATTCAGTACTTC. The encoded protein is CASRGGLAGVFAKNIQYF.

This clonotype was observed at least ten times. The chain links TRBV6-2 or TRBV6-3 to TRBJ2-3, with a weak D call TRBD1 (6 bases). Germline V gene sequence: CDR1 MNHEY, CDR2 SVGEGT. This CDR3 spans 16 amino acids. With 2 bases removed from V and 2 bases from J, the gap between germline ends came to 14 bases. The CDR3 DNA is TGTGCCAGCAGTTACGGGCGGACAGTGATCACAGATACGCAGTATTTT. It translates to CASSYGRTVITDTQYF.

The genes are TRBV7-8 and TRBJ2-3; the D gene is possibly TRBD2 (5 bases). This CDR3 comprises 16 residues. The V gene lost 1 base and the J gene lost 0 bases, with 11 bases spanning the gap. The V gene's germline CDR1 is SGHVS and CDR2 FQNEAQ. The CDR3 DNA reads as TGTGCCAGCAGCTTAGGGAGCGGTCACAGCACAGATACGCAGTATTTT. Protein sequence: CASSLGSGHSTDTQYF.

In this sample, this clonotype turned up many times. The V and J genes are TRBV6-6 and TRBJ1-2; TRBD1 aligns across 8 bases. CDR1 is MNHNY, CDR2 SVGAGI, per germline (reference sequence). V dropped 4 bases and J dropped 7; count of bases not matched to a gene: 5. CDR3 length equals 13 residues. CDR3 coding DNA: TGTGCCAGCAGTTCGGACAGGGACTCTGGCTACACCTTC. Its protein is CASSSDRDSGYTF.

Concerning this clonotype itself: This may come from a read error, since a much larger clone is one base off. This rearrangement joins TRBV20-1 to TRBJ2-5; TRBD1 agrees at 12 bases. The CDR3 runs to 13 residues. Germline V gene lookup returns CDR1 DFQATT and CDR2 SNEGSKA (reference sequence). DNA of the CDR3: TGCAGAGCTGGGGACAGGGGGCGAGAGACCCAGTACTTC. Residues: CRAGDRGRETQYF.

This clonotype appeared many times. This chain links TRBV7-2 with TRBJ2-3; 8 bases are shared with TRBD2. J was trimmed by 4 bases and V by 4 bases; bases with no gene match: 7. The CDR3 is 15 residues long. Germline CDR1 and CDR2: SGHTA and FQGNSA. CDR3 region: CASSSPGTRSDTQYF. In DNA, the CDR3 is TGTGCCAGCAGCTCACCCGGGACTAGATCAGATACGCAGTATTTT.

Within the sample, this clonotype is medium-sized. The rearrangement joins TRBV6-6 to TRBJ1-2; D not resolved. The CDR3 is 13 residues long. In germline, CDR1 is MNHNY, CDR2 SVGAGI (reference sequence). V gave up 6 bases and J gave up 4 bases, with 12 bases separating them. The CDR3, as DNA: TGTGCCAGCAGCTCAACTAAAGGCTATGGCTACACCTTC. Its translation: CASSSTKGYGYTF.

In its sample, this clonotype was seen many times. The chain employs TRBV19 and TRBJ2-2, with D uncertain. Looked up from germline, CDR1 is LNHDA and CDR2 is SQIVND (reference sequence). The CDR3 extends over 16 amino acids. V dropped 7 bases and J dropped 1 base, with 16 bases sitting between them. In nucleotides, the CDR3 is TGTGCCAGTACCTCTGACTCACTCCGGAACACCGGGGAGCTGTTTTTT. Translation gives CASTSDSLRNTGELFF.

This clonotype was recorded many times. CDR3 loop: CASSQRGGGNTEAFF. CDR3 in DNA: TGTGCCAGCAGCCAACGCGGAGGCGGGAACACTGAAGCTTTCTTT. The chain couples TRBV14 to TRBJ1-1; D gene uncertain. Germline V gives CDR1 SGHDN, CDR2 FVKESK. This CDR3 has 15 residues. Trimming removed 2 bases at V and 1 base at J, with 11 bases between.

This clonotype was recorded many times. The chain couples TRBV7-2 to TRBJ2-2, with TRBD1 identical over 7 bases. V trimming: 5 bases; J trimming: 0 bases; junction bases outside the gene matches: 3. This CDR3 spans 15 amino acids. The germline V gene has CDR1 SGHTA and CDR2 FQGNSA. CDR3 protein: CASSRDSANTGELFF. In nucleotides, the CDR3 is TGTGCCAGCAGCCGGGACAGCGCGAACACCGGGGAGCTGTTTTTT.

This clonotype was recorded at least ten times. The J gene is TRBJ2-7, the V gene TRBV6-6; 7 bases map to TRBD1. The CDR3 is made up of 15 amino acids. CDR1 and CDR2 from the germline V gene are MNHNY and SVGAGI (reference sequence). Trimming removed 4 bases from V and 2 bases from J; junction bases left unmatched: 8. The CDR3 DNA reads as TGTGCCAGCAGTTTCACCGCGACAGGGCCCTACGAGCAGTACTTC. This codes for CASSFTATGPYEQYF.

The J gene is TRBJ2-6, the V gene TRBV5-1; a weak D match, TRBD1 (5 bases). The CDR3 sequence is 17 residues long. Trimming shortened V by 4 bases and J by 0 bases, and 14 bases separated the two germline ends. Germline V gives CDR1 SGHRS, CDR2 YFSETQ. DNA of the CDR3: TGCGCCAGCAGCCCTTTGTCGACAGTCTCTGGGGCCAACGTCCTGACTTTC. This sequence encodes CASSPLSTVSGANVLTF. Combining the CDR3 with reference TRBV5-1 and TRBJ2-6 gives the whole variable domain KAGVTQTPRYLIKTRGQQVTLSCSPISGHRSVSWYQQTPGQGLQFLFEYFSETQRNKGNFPGRFSGRQFSNSRSEMNVSTLELGDSALYLCASSPLSTVSGANVLTFGAGSRLTVL.

Ten or more counts support this clonotype. The chain uses TRBV29-1 and TRBJ2-3; 8 bases match TRBD2. V shed 5 bases, J shed 0 bases, and the junction held 10 bases outside the gene matches. The CDR3 has 16 amino acids. Per the germline V gene, CDR1 is SQVTM and CDR2 is ANQGSEA. CDR3 region: CSVHYLTSASTDTQYF. The CDR3 DNA follows: TGCAGCGTTCATTACCTGACTAGCGCCAGCACAGATACGCAGTATTTT.

This clonotype was recorded at least ten times. The rearrangement joins TRBV6-2 or TRBV6-3 to TRBJ1-1; a weak D match, TRBD1 (6 bases). V lost 6 bases, J lost 4 bases, and 12 bases lay in between. The CDR3 spans 13 residues. The germline V gene encodes CDR1 MNHEY and CDR2 SVGEGT. DNA for the CDR3: TGTGCCAGCAGAATACAGGGAGGCACTGAAGCTTTCTTT. This gives the protein CASRIQGGTEAFF.

The sample holds many counts of this clonotype. This rearrangement joins TRBV6-6 to TRBJ2-2; D is unclear. Trimming took off 0 bases at V and 4 bases at J, with 12 bases between the two ends. The CDR3 extends over 16 amino acids. Germline CDR1 reads MNHNY; CDR2 reads SVGAGI (reference sequence). As DNA, the CDR3 is TGTGCCAGCAGTTACTCGCAGGACCACCCCACCGGGGAGCTGTTTTTT. Its translation is CASSYSQDHPTGELFF.

This clonotype was recorded at least ten times. This rearrangement joins TRBV9 to TRBJ1-1, with D possibly matching TRBD1 (6 bases). Per the germline V gene, CDR1 is SGDLS and CDR2 is YYNGEE. Between the trimmed V and J ends, which lost 2 bases and 7 bases, there was a span of 12 bases. This CDR3 has 13 residues. Here the CDR3 reads CASSVMGDNEAFF. In DNA form, the CDR3 reads TGTGCCAGCAGCGTGATGGGGGACAATGAAGCTTTCTTT.